A selection of T cell receptor beta chains follows, all from one sample in a study of blood T cell repertoires in COVID-19. Measured with immunoSEQ multiplex PCR; TCRdb has only the in-frame clones, and not every one. Of 40,000 or so clones in the sample, nearly 90% were seen once. Sequencing was carried out using peripheral blood. These receptors came from a man aged 55-75 years with COVID-19, enrolled during active disease. Both conserved end residues are part of each CDR3. Fields, in order: D gene, V gene, clone size, J gene, CDR3 DNA, CDR3 protein. A D gene is named only where the DNA matches it firmly. Clone size is given for some rows only: seen once, a few or many times, or a class if the clone is expanded.

>NA|TRBV11-1|NA|TRBJ1-3
TGTGCCAGCAGCCAGGGTCACTCTGGAAACACCATATATTTT
CASSQGHSGNTIYF
>TRBD1|TRBV7-8|NA|TRBJ2-6
TGTGCCAGCAGCTTAGGACTGGGACAGGGGGCAGGAGGGGCCAACGTCCTGACTTTC
CASSLGLGQGAGGANVLTF
>NA|TRBV19|NA|TRBJ1-3
TGTGCCAGTAGCCCCGGGGCAGGGGTTGGAAACACCATATATTTT
CASSPGAGVGNTIYF
>NA|TRBV4-1|NA|TRBJ1-3
TGCGCCAGCAGCCAAGTAGGGGTCTCTGGAAACACCATATATTTT
CASSQVGVSGNTIYF
>NA|TRBV3-1/TRBV3-2|NA|TRBJ2-6
TGTGCCAGCAGCCAAGGGCAGGGGTCTGCGAGTGGGGCCAACGTCCTGACTTTC
CASSQGQGSASGANVLTF
>TRBD1|TRBV28|few|TRBJ2-7
TGTGCCAGCAGTCTCCCCGGGACAGGAAGCTACGAGCAGTACTTC
CASSLPGTGSYEQYF
>TRBD2|TRBV11-2|NA|TRBJ2-1
TGTGCCAGCAGCACCCGTCAGGCGGGAGGGAGGGTCAATGAGCAGTTCTTC
CASSTRQAGGRVNEQFF
>NA|TRBV5-8|NA|TRBJ2-7
TGTGCCAGCAGCTTGGTTGGGACATCTATTTCCTACGAGCAGTACTTC
CASSLVGTSISYEQYF
>TRBD2|TRBV4-1|few|TRBJ2-3
TGCGCCAGCAGCCGAGGACTAGCGGGAGTTGGAGATACGCAGTATTTT
CASSRGLAGVGDTQYF
>NA|TRBV15|NA|TRBJ2-1
TGTGCCACCAGCAGAGAGAGTAGTTCCTACAATGAGCAGTTCTTC
CATSRESSSYNEQFF
>TRBD1|TRBV5-1|NA|TRBJ1-6
TGCGCCAGCAGCTCCACCGGACAGGGCAGCTCCTATAATTCACCCCTCCACTTT
CASSSTGQGSSYNSPLHF
>NA|TRBV6-2/TRBV6-3|once|TRBJ1-2
TGTGCCAGCAGTCCCGCCCTAACAGAATATTATGGCTACACCTTC
CASSPALTEYYGYTF
>TRBD1|TRBV19|NA|TRBJ1-6
TGTGCCAGTAGTCCGAGTGGACAGGGGAATTCACCCCTCCACTTT
CASSPSGQGNSPLHF
>NA|TRBV28|NA|TRBJ1-5
TGTGCCAGCAGCCCAACAGGGCCCCAGCATTTT
CASSPTGPQHF
>NA|TRBV19|NA|TRBJ1-1
TGTGCCAGTAGTATTCAACCCGGGACACAGTACAACACTGAAGCTTTCTTT
CASSIQPGTQYNTEAFF
>NA|TRBV9|NA|TRBJ1-1
TGTGCCAGCAGCGCGCCCCGGGGGGAGGTGAACACTGAAGCTTTCTTT
CASSAPRGEVNTEAFF
>NA|TRBV29-1|NA|TRBJ1-2
TGCAGCGGGATTCTTGGACCGGACGGGGATGGCTACACCTTC
CSGILGPDGDGYTF
>TRBD1|TRBV28|NA|TRBJ1-5
TGTGCCAGCAGTTCCGGACAGGACAATCAGCCCCAGCATTTT
CASSSGQDNQPQHF
>TRBD1|TRBV25-1|NA|TRBJ1-4
TGTGCCAGCAGGACAGGGGCCAATGAAAAACTGTTTTTT
CASRTGANEKLFF
>TRBD2|TRBV28|NA|TRBJ2-1
TGTGCCAGCCAGCGGGATGGTTACAATGAGCAGTTCTTC
CASQRDGYNEQFF
>NA|TRBV30|NA|TRBJ2-5
TGTGCCTGGAGGTCGCAGGGCGTCGAGACCCAGTACTTC
CAWRSQGVETQYF
>NA|TRBV18|NA|TRBJ1-3
TGTGCCAGCTCACCATCCAGGACTTCTGGAAACACCATATATTTT
CASSPSRTSGNTIYF
>NA|TRBV28|NA|TRBJ1-1
TGTGCCAGCAGATATCAGGGGAGGGGCACTGAAGCTTTCTTT
CASRYQGRGTEAFF
>NA|TRBV30|NA|TRBJ2-7
TGTGCCTGGAGTGCGGGTCTCTCCTACGAGCAGTACTTC
CAWSAGLSYEQYF
>NA|TRBV6-5|NA|TRBJ2-3
TGTGCCAGCAGTTACGGTTCTGGGAGCAACGGCCTGTATTTT
CASSYGSGSNGLYF
>NA|TRBV11-3|once|TRBJ2-2
TGTGCCAGCAGCGAGAGCCGAGCCGGGGAGCTGTTTTTT
CASSESRAGELFF
>NA|TRBV5-5|NA|TRBJ1-5
TGTGCCAGCAGCCCCTGGGGGCAAAATCAGCCCCAGCATTTT
CASSPWGQNQPQHF
>NA|TRBV4-1|NA|TRBJ1-6
TGCGCCAGCAGCCAAGAACTTCGAATCATCTATAATTCACCCCTCCACTTT
CASSQELRIIYNSPLHF
>NA|TRBV6-6|NA|TRBJ1-6
TGTGCCAGCAGTTATGCCGAGGATAATTCACCCCTCCACTTT
CASSYAEDNSPLHF
>NA|TRBV12-3/TRBV12-4|NA|TRBJ1-2
TGTGCCAGCAGTTTTTCAGGGGCGTTGGGCTACACCTTC
CASSFSGALGYTF
>TRBD1|TRBV25-1|NA|TRBJ1-4
TGTGCCAGCAGTGCCCCGGGACAGACTAATGAAAAACTGTTTTTT
CASSAPGQTNEKLFF
>TRBD1|TRBV19|NA|TRBJ1-5
TGTGCCAGTAGCGACGGGACAGGAAATCAGCCCCAGCATTTT
CASSDGTGNQPQHF
>NA|TRBV3-1/TRBV3-2|once|TRBJ2-1
TGTGCCAGCAGCCAAGGGCGTGAGGGTGAGCAGTTCTTC
CASSQGREGEQFF
>NA|TRBV28|NA|TRBJ1-5
TGTGCCAGCAGAAGCCCCACAGGGAGTCATCAGCCCCAGCATTTT
CASRSPTGSHQPQHF
>NA|TRBV7-2|NA|TRBJ2-5
TGTGCCAGCAGGTTACTCATGCGGGGGACCCAGTACTTC
CASRLLMRGTQYF
>TRBD1|TRBV10-2|NA|TRBJ1-5
TGCGCCAGCAGTGAGTCGGACAGGGGAGTGGATCAGCCCCAGCATTTT
CASSESDRGVDQPQHF
>TRBD2|TRBV5-1|NA|TRBJ2-3
TGCGCCAGCAGCTTGGTTGGGAGGGCCTCAGATACGCAGTATTTT
CASSLVGRASDTQYF
>NA|TRBV28|once|TRBJ1-5
TGTGCCAGCAGACCGACCGGGACTGTTAATCAGCCCCAGCATTTT
CASRPTGTVNQPQHF
>NA|TRBV28|NA|TRBJ1-1
TGTGCCAGCAGTTCCTGGAGCAAAACCGAAGCTTTCTTT
CASSSWSKTEAFF
>NA|TRBV28|NA|TRBJ2-7
TGTGCCAGCACCACCGGGGGAACCTACGAGCAGTACTTC
CASTTGGTYEQYF
>NA|TRBV11-1|NA|TRBJ2-5
TGTGCCAGCGCAGGGCCGATCCAAGAGACCCAGTACTTC
CASAGPIQETQYF
>TRBD2|TRBV29-1|NA|TRBJ2-1
TGCAGCGTTGAAAGCACTAGCGGGAGATCTGAGCAGTTCTTC
CSVESTSGRSEQFF